The 11 T cell receptor beta chains below come from one sample, sequenced in a study of control samples from healthy donors and cancer patients (dated by TCRdb to the early 2020s). Libraries came from the immunoSEQ multiplex PCR assay. TCRdb re-hosts the immuneACCESS table, in-frame sequences only. Its copies lack some clones; in the studies checked, an unresolved V gene accounts for under half of them, and the cause for the rest is not known. The sample contains 130,000 or so clones, roughly 90% of them found a single time. The top ten clonotypes cover about 2.2% of the sample. The material sequenced was blood. These receptors were collected from a woman in her forties or fifties in good health.

The rearrangement uses TRBV6-1 and TRBJ2-2; the match to TRBD2 covers 11 bases. The J segment lost 1 base and the V segment lost 7 bases, leaving 5 bases of the junction unmatched. The germline CDR1 and CDR2 sequences are MNHNS and SASEGT. The CDR3 runs 16 residues. The CDR3 is CASTDGLAGNTGELFF. The CDR3 region has the DNA TGTGCCAGCACTGACGGACTAGCGGGGAACACCGGGGAGCTGTTTTTT.

The CDR3 here is CATSDLGGANTGELFF. The DNA for the CDR3 is TGTGCCACCAGTGATTTAGGCGGCGCGAACACCGGGGAGCTGTTTTTT. J is TRBJ2-2 and V is TRBV24-1; no clear D gene. V lost 1 base to trimming and J lost 0 bases, with 8 bases between them. The CDR3 covers 16 residues. Germline V gene lookup returns CDR1 KGHDR and CDR2 SFDVKD.

The J gene is TRBJ2-5, the V gene TRBV18; TRBD2 matches at 10 bases. V lost 1 base and J lost 3; bases outside the gene matches: 8. The CDR3 runs to 17 residues. Per the germline V gene, CDR1 is KGHSH and CDR2 is LQKENI. The CDR3 nucleotides read TGTGCCAGCTCACCACTAGCGGGAGGACAAAAAAAAGAGACCCAGTACTTC. Encoded protein: CASSPLAGGQKKETQYF.

The chain joins TRBV6-5 to TRBJ2-6; 8 bases fit TRBD1. The ends lost 8 bases at V and 1 base at J; junction bases unmatched: 4. The V gene's germline CDR1 is MNHEY and CDR2 SVGAGI. CDR3 length equals 15 residues. The CDR3 sequence: CASGTGTSGANVLTF. The CDR3 DNA follows: TGTGCCAGCGGGACAGGCACTTCTGGGGCCAACGTCCTGACTTTC.

A single count supports this clone. This sequence joins TRBV25-1 and TRBJ2-7; 8 bases fit TRBD2. Per germline, CDR1 MGHDK and CDR2 SYGVNS. CDR3 length: 14 residues. The V and J ends lost 8 bases and 4 bases, in that order; junction bases with no gene match: 10. The DNA for the CDR3 is TGTGCCAGCTCCCTAGCGGGTGGGGAATACGAGCAGTACTTC. Its protein is CASSLAGGEYEQYF.

This chain connects TRBV5-1 to TRBJ1-2, with TRBD1 as a possible D gene (5 bases). V was shortened by 0 bases and J by 7 bases, with 10 bases between the two germline ends. Per germline, CDR1 SGHRS and CDR2 YFSETQ. CDR3 size: 13 residues. The CDR3 spells CASSLAGSAGYTF. The CDR3 nucleotides read TGCGCCAGCAGCTTGGCAGGGTCGGCTGGCTACACCTTC. Looking up the rest from reference TRBV5-1 and TRBJ1-2 gives the full variable domain: KAGVTQTPRYLIKTRGQQVTLSCSPISGHRSVSWYQQTPGQGLQFLFEYFSETQRNKGNFPGRFSGRQFSNSRSEMNVSTLELGDSALYLCASSLAGSAGYTFGSGTRLTVV.

This clone was picked up one time. The V and J genes are TRBV6-5 and TRBJ1-4; 8 bases are a match to TRBD1. Per the germline V gene, CDR1 is MNHEY and CDR2 is SVGAGI. The CDR3 sequence is 15 residues long. V dropped 6 bases and J dropped 2; count of bases not matched to a gene: 5. CDR3 residues: CASRDRGLTNEKLFF. The CDR3 DNA is TGTGCCAGCAGAGACAGGGGCCTCACTAATGAAAAACTGTTTTTT.

The rearrangement joins TRBV4-1 to TRBJ1-5, with TRBD1 as a possible D gene (5 bases). Trimming stripped 3 bases from V and 4 bases from J, with 10 bases between. Germline V gene sequence: CDR1 MGHRA, CDR2 YSYEKL. CDR3 length: 14 residues. The CDR3 DNA follows: TGCGCCAGCAGCCAGACGACAGTAAATCAGCCCCAGCATTTT. Its protein product is CASSQTTVNQPQHF.

The DNA for the CDR3 is TGTGCCAGCAGCGGAAACACAGGACGCGGCTATGGCTACACCTTC. Encoded protein: CASSGNTGRGYGYTF. The V call is TRBV5-6, the J call TRBJ1-2, with a weak D call TRBD1 (5 bases). The germline V gene has CDR1 SGHDT and CDR2 YYEEEE. The CDR3 consists of 15 residues. V was clipped by 4 bases and J by 4 bases, with 17 bases between them. The full variable domain, in which reference TRBV5-6 and TRBJ1-2 provide the parts outside the CDR3, is DAGVTQSPTHLIKTRGQQVTLRCSPKSGHDTVSWYQQALGQGPQFIFQYYEEEERQRGNFPDRFSGHQFPNYSSELNVNALLLGDSALYLCASSGNTGRGYGYTFGSGTRLTVV.

V and J are TRBV5-1 and TRBJ2-1; possibly TRBD2 for D (6 bases). The CDR3 has 16 amino acids. Trimming took 2 bases from V and 1 from J, leaving 13 bases between them. Germline-derived CDR1 and CDR2 are SGHRS and YFSETQ. The CDR3 loop reads CASSFSGRTSYNEQFF. The CDR3 region has the DNA TGCGCCAGCAGCTTCTCCGGGAGAACGTCCTACAATGAGCAGTTCTTC.

CDR3 region: CASSPGTGEGYEQYF. CDR3 DNA: TGTGCCAGCAGCCCAGGGACAGGGGAAGGGTACGAGCAGTACTTC. J is TRBJ2-7 and V is TRBV13, with 10 bases aligning to TRBD1. The CDR3 has 15 residues. Germline-derived CDR1 and CDR2 are PRHDT and FYEKMQ (reference sequence). V lost 5 bases to trimming and J lost 4 bases; unmatched junction nucleotides: 8. Variable domain in full (rest from reference TRBV13 and TRBJ2-7): AAGVIQSPRHLIKEKRETATLKCYPIPRHDTVYWYQQGPGQDPQFLISFYEKMQSDKGSIPDRFSAQQFSDYHSELNMSSLELGDSALYFCASSPGTGEGYEQYFGPGTRLTVT.